These 26 T cell receptor beta chains were all obtained from the same sample, sequenced in a study of blood T cell repertoires in COVID-19. Profiled with immunoSEQ multiplex PCR; TCRdb holds only in-frame clones, not every one. The sample yields about 280,000 clones, roughly 91% seen once. The sequenced sample was PBMCs or T cells enriched from blood (not recorded which). These receptors all stem from a woman aged 55-69 years in a cohort exposed to, infected with or recovered from COVID-19 (not recorded which).

This clone occurred a few times. The rearrangement joins TRBV19 to TRBJ1-2; 7 positions match TRBD1. Germline CDR1 is LNHDA and CDR2 is SQIVND (reference sequence). V shed 0 bases and J 5 bases; nucleotides not matched to a gene: 15. The CDR3 runs to 18 residues. The CDR3 loop reads CASSIDSRGLASGYGYTF. For the CDR3, the DNA is TGTGCCAGTAGTATAGATTCGAGGGGGCTGGCCAGCGGGTATGGCTACACCTTC.

The chain is built from TRBV7-6 and TRBJ2-2, with D perhaps matching TRBD2 (5 bases). CDR3 size: 17 residues. Germline CDR1 and CDR2: SGHVS and FNYEAQ. V lost 3 bases and J lost 0, with 14 bases in between. In nucleotides, the CDR3 is TGTGCCAGCAGCTTTCCTCGCCGGGGTGCGAACACCGGGGAGCTGTTTTTT. Its translation: CASSFPRRGANTGELFF.

The chain recombines TRBV3-1 (or the pseudogene TRBV3-2) with TRBJ1-1, with 8 bases aligning to TRBD1. There are 13 residues in the CDR3. J lost 7 bases, V lost 3 bases, and 4 bases had no gene match. Germline V gene data show CDR1 as LGHDT and CDR2 as YNNKEL (reference sequence). The CDR3 DNA reads TGTGCCAGCAGCCATGCACAGGGGGGTGAAGCTTTCTTT. This sequence encodes CASSHAQGGEAFF.

V gene TRBV7-3 combines with J gene TRBJ2-1, with 8 bases that match TRBD2. CDR3 length: 16 residues. Germline CDR1 SGHTA, CDR2 FQGTGA. Trimming took 6 bases from V and 3 from J; bases not matched to a gene: 10. CDR3 residues: CASSQQPGLDYNEQFF. In DNA form, the CDR3 reads TGTGCCAGCAGTCAGCAACCGGGACTAGACTACAATGAGCAGTTCTTC.

CDR3 region: CASSQEAGTGVTGELFF. CDR3 in DNA: TGCGCCAGCAGCCAAGAAGCCGGGACAGGGGTTACCGGGGAGCTGTTTTTT. V and J are TRBV4-3 and TRBJ2-2; 10 bases fit TRBD1. Germline V gives CDR1 LGHNA, CDR2 YSLEER. Germline trimming cut 0 bases from V and 5 bases from J; bases unmatched to any gene: 6. CDR3 length: 17 residues.

This chain links TRBV2 with TRBJ1-1; the match to TRBD1 covers 12 bases. Germline CDR1 reads SNHLY; CDR2 reads FYNNEI. With 6 bases clipped from V and 6 bases from J, the junction kept 5 bases outside the gene matches. There are 14 residues in the CDR3. CDR3 nucleotide sequence: TGTGCCAGCAGGCCGGGACAGGGGGCCCCTGAAGCTTTCTTT. Translating it yields CASRPGQGAPEAFF. The whole variable domain, remainder taken from reference TRBV2 and TRBJ1-1, is EPEVTQTPSHQVTQMGQEVILRCVPISNHLYFYWYRQILGQKVEFLVSFYNNEISEKSEIFDDQFSVERPDGSNFTLKIRSTKLEDSAMYFCASRPGQGAPEAFFGQGTRLTVV.

This rearrangement joins TRBV30 to TRBJ2-1; possibly TRBD1 for D (6 bases). The ends were cut back, 6 bases at V and 8 bases at J, with 17 bases in the middle. The CDR3 is 13 amino acids. Germline CDR1 GTSNPN, CDR2 SVGIG (reference sequence). This CDR3 reads CACPRPTGHEQFF. The CDR3 nucleotides read TGTGCCTGCCCGAGACCCACAGGGCATGAGCAGTTCTTC.

The chain has TRBV28 and TRBJ2-3; weak D call: TRBD1 (5 bases). The CDR3 is 16 amino acids. Germline V gene data show CDR1 as MDHEN and CDR2 as SYDVKM. The germline V and J ends were trimmed by 6 bases and 0 bases, with 16 bases remaining between them. CDR3 sequence reads: CASSFRAGSSTDTQYF. The CDR3 nucleotides read TGTGCCAGCAGCTTTAGGGCAGGGTCCAGCACAGATACGCAGTATTTT.

V usage is TRBV5-4 and J usage is TRBJ2-3; 10 bases agree with TRBD1. V shed 0 bases, J shed 3 bases, and the junction held 4 bases outside the gene matches. CDR3 length: 16 residues. Germline CDR1 reads SGHNT; CDR2 reads YYREEE (reference sequence). The DNA of the CDR3 is TGTGCCAGCAGCTTGGCCGGGACAGGGGTAACAGATACGCAGTATTTT. Amino acids: CASSLAGTGVTDTQYF.

The chain carries TRBV11-2 and TRBJ2-1; D is perhaps TRBD2 (5 bases). The CDR3 covers 14 residues. The V end was cut by 1 base, the J end by 9 bases, with 13 bases between. Germline loops: CDR1 SGHAT, CDR2 FQNNGV. For the CDR3, the DNA is TGTGCCAGCAGCTTAGGACTAATCAGCCTTGAGCAGTTCTTC. It translates to CASSLGLISLEQFF.

The gene calls are TRBV7-2 and TRBJ2-3, with 14 positions matching TRBD2. The germline gives CDR1 SGHTA, CDR2 FQGNSA. V dropped 5 bases and J dropped 4; count of bases not matched to a gene: 8. The length of the CDR3 is 17 residues. The CDR3 loop is CASSKGLTSGRADTQYF. CDR3 nucleotide sequence: TGTGCCAGCAGCAAAGGGTTGACTAGCGGGAGGGCAGATACGCAGTATTTT. Based on the CDR3 plus reference TRBV7-2 and TRBJ2-3, the full variable domain is GAGVSQSPSNKVTEKGKDVELRCDPISGHTALYWYRQSLGQGLEFLIYFQGNSAPDKSGLPSDRFSAERTGGSVSTLTIQRTQQEDSAVYLCASSKGLTSGRADTQYFGPGTRLTVL.

The rearrangement uses TRBV19 and TRBJ2-2; the D gene is possibly TRBD1 (6 bases). There are 14 residues in the CDR3. Looked up from germline, CDR1 is LNHDA and CDR2 is SQIVND (reference sequence). V was cut by 7 bases and J by 3 bases, with 12 bases left in between. CDR3: CASTPQGHTGELFF. The CDR3 DNA reads as TGTGCCAGTACCCCTCAGGGGCACACCGGGGAGCTGTTTTTT.

The count of this clone is one. The J gene is TRBJ2-3, the V gene TRBV14, with 12 bases fitting TRBD2. The V segment lost 1 base and the J segment 13 bases; nucleotides outside the gene matches: 3. The CDR3 loop spans 13 amino acids. Germline CDR1 SGHDN, CDR2 FVKESK. CDR3 protein: CASSQGLAGVEYF. For the CDR3, the DNA is TGTGCCAGCAGCCAAGGACTAGCGGGAGTCGAGTATTTT.

The chain is built from TRBV28 and TRBJ2-3; tentative D call: TRBD2 (6 bases). Trimming took off 7 bases at V and 3 bases at J, with 11 bases between the two ends. This CDR3 contains 13 residues. Germline CDR1 and CDR2: MDHEN and SYDVKM. CDR3 in amino acids: CASTHGGTDTQYF. The CDR3 DNA is TGTGCCAGCACCCACGGAGGGACAGATACGCAGTATTTT.

CDR3 coding DNA: TGTGCCACCAGCCCGTATGGGGACAGGGTTAAGGGGCAGTACTTC. This sequence encodes CATSPYGDRVKGQYF. The chain uses TRBV15 and TRBJ2-7; 9 bases are shared with TRBD1. Germline V gene sequence: CDR1 LNHNV, CDR2 YYDKDF (reference sequence). Trimming at V came to 5 bases and at J to 9 bases, leaving 14 bases not matched to a gene. The CDR3 has 15 amino acids.

The V gene is TRBV7-9, the J gene TRBJ1-3; D is uncertain. The germline V gene encodes CDR1 SEHNR and CDR2 FQNEAQ (reference sequence). The germline V and J ends were trimmed by 1 base and 1 base, with 5 bases remaining between them. The CDR3 runs 14 residues. The CDR3 sequence: CASSLVQSGNTIYF. The CDR3 DNA reads TGTGCCAGCAGCTTAGTACAGTCTGGAAACACCATATATTTT.

For the CDR3, the DNA is TGTGCCAGCAGCCCCGGGGGGCTTGAGCAGTTCTTC. This sequence encodes CASSPGGLEQFF. The chain uses TRBV14 and TRBJ2-1; D may be TRBD2 (7 bases). The CDR3 spans 12 residues. V shed 4 bases and J shed 9 bases, with 10 bases lying between them. The V gene's germline CDR1 is SGHDN and CDR2 FVKESK.

The chain couples TRBV3-1 (or the pseudogene TRBV3-2) to TRBJ1-6; a weak D match, TRBD1 (5 bases). CDR3 size: 16 residues. The V gene's germline CDR1 is LGHDT and CDR2 YNNKEL (reference sequence). V was clipped by 4 bases and J by 0 bases, with 10 bases between them. The chain's CDR3 is CASSPQGGSYNSPLHF. Written as DNA, the CDR3 is TGTGCCAGCAGCCCCCAGGGAGGCTCCTATAATTCACCCCTCCACTTT.

The CDR3 sequence: CASSFELQNTGELFF. CDR3 sequence (DNA): TGTGCCAGCAGTTTCGAACTTCAGAACACCGGGGAGCTGTTTTTT. The J gene is TRBJ2-2, the V gene TRBV27; D remains ambiguous. The V end lost 3 bases, the J end lost 1 base, and 9 bases lay between the germline ends. CDR1 is MNHEY and CDR2 is SMNVEV in the germline V gene (reference sequence). This CDR3 has 15 residues.

The V call is TRBV11-2, the J call TRBJ2-3; a weak D match, TRBD2 (6 bases). V gave up 1 base and J gave up 5 bases, with 19 bases separating them. CDR1 and CDR2 (germline): SGHAT, FQNNGV. The CDR3 is 17 residues long. This CDR3 reads CASSLGGRRSSGDTQYF. CDR3 in DNA: TGTGCCAGCAGCTTAGGTGGGAGGCGGTCATCCGGAGATACGCAGTATTTT.

The chain recombines TRBV19 with TRBJ1-2, with 12 positions matching TRBD1. Germline V gene sequence: CDR1 LNHDA, CDR2 SQIVND (reference sequence). The V and J ends lost 0 bases and 6 bases, in that order; junction bases with no gene match: 8. This CDR3 spans 17 amino acids. CDR3 bases: TGTGCCAGTAGTATAGAAGGGACAGGGGGCGCGTTAGATGGCTACACCTTC. Translation gives CASSIEGTGGALDGYTF.

V gene TRBV19 combines with J gene TRBJ2-7; TRBD1 aligns across 7 bases. In germline, CDR1 is LNHDA, CDR2 SQIVND (reference sequence). This CDR3 is 14 amino acids long. Unmatched junction bases numbered 5, after V lost 1 base and J lost 5 bases. Here the CDR3 DNA reads TGTGCCAGTAGTATAGTAGGGGGCGCGGACGAGCAGTACTTC. It codes for CASSIVGGADEQYF.

The V gene is TRBV24-1, the J gene TRBJ2-1, with D possibly matching TRBD1 (6 bases). Germline values: CDR1 KGHDR, CDR2 SFDVKD. V was shortened by 4 bases and J by 4 bases, with 13 bases between the two germline ends. The CDR3 totals 15 residues. The CDR3 DNA sequence: TGTGCCACCAGTGAAGCGGACAGTTTGTACAATGAGCAGTTCTTC. This sequence encodes CATSEADSLYNEQFF.

This chain connects TRBV19 to TRBJ1-2; maybe TRBD1 (5 bases). Trimming took off 5 bases at V and 8 bases at J, with 15 bases between the two ends. The CDR3 is 13 amino acids. Germline lookup yields CDR1 LNHDA and CDR2 SQIVND (reference sequence). In DNA form, the CDR3 reads TGTGCCAGTAGTTCGGGACTTTCGAGGGGCTACACCTTC. The encoded protein is CASSSGLSRGYTF.

The rearrangement links TRBV5-1 to TRBJ2-7; 10 bases are shared with TRBD2. Trimming took 1 base from V and 7 from J; bases not matched to a gene: 11. Germline values: CDR1 SGHRS, CDR2 YFSETQ. This CDR3 region has 16 residues. CDR3 protein: CASSLPGTSASGEQYF. CDR3 nucleotide sequence: TGCGCCAGCAGCTTGCCCGGGACTAGCGCCTCGGGTGAGCAGTACTTC.

The chain uses TRBV18 and TRBJ2-7, with TRBD1 matching over 9 bases. Trimming cost V 2 bases and J 0 bases; bases outside gene matches: 14. From germline, CDR1 is KGHSH and CDR2 LQKENI. This CDR3 has 19 amino acids. CDR3 loop: CASSPKTGGNPSSSYEQYF. In DNA, the CDR3 is TGTGCCAGCTCACCAAAGACAGGGGGGAACCCTTCCAGCTCCTACGAGCAGTACTTC.